This TCR beta chain is from a study of beta chain features in type 1 diabetes. General study results and limits: Among all four CD4+ subsets, Type 1 diabetes patients had TCRB CDR3s that were moderately but significantly shorter. Patients showed naive, central memory and Treg TCRB repertoires that appeared more similar than those of healthy donors. cDNA-based sequencing might over-represent cells highly expressing TCR.

This CDR3 spans 14 amino acids. V lost 4 bases, J lost 4 bases, and 7 bases stayed unmatched. Germline V gene data show CDR1 as LNHDA and CDR2 as SQIVND (reference sequence). Expressed TCRB transcripts were sequenced after all isolated RNA was converted to cDNA. Profiling relied on immunoSEQ multiplex PCR, and the TCRdb table lists in-frame clones only, not all of them. Altogether a few hundred thousand clones are present, more than 9% being singletons, with the ten largest covering about 0.03%. As concerns this clone: Its antigen is unidentified.

Stem cell-like memory, regulatory, central memory and naive CD4+ cells were sorted via CD45RO/CCR7/CD25/CD127/CD95/CD27. The specimen sequenced was naive CD4+ T cells from blood. This clonotype was sampled from a woman under 30 in good health. V and J are TRBV19 and TRBJ2-7; 7 bases are shared with TRBD2. CDR3 protein: CASSRRGGEYEQYF. CDR3 DNA sequence: TGTGCCAGTAGTAGACGTGGGGGGGAGTACGAGCAGTACTTC. The whole variable domain, filled in from reference TRBV19 and TRBJ2-7, reads DGGITQSPKYLFRKEGQNVTLSCEQNLNHDAMYWYRQDPGQGLRLIYYSQIVNDFQKGDIAEGYSVSREKKESFPLTVTSAQKNPTAFYLCASSRRGGEYEQYFGPGTRLTVT.